This T cell receptor beta chain was sequenced for a study of cytomegalovirus exposure and HLA in healthy donors. About this clone itself: The antigen remains undetermined.

Study-level results: There were several of the most significant clusters that appeared linked to common viral pathogens in a later analysis. Indistinguishable V segments such as TRBV6-2 and TRBV6-3 were excluded.

Germline CDR1 reads SEHNR; CDR2 reads FQNEAQ (reference sequence). The CDR3 totals 12 residues. 60 Vbeta and 13 Jbeta primers were used in PCR. Profiling relied on immunoSEQ multiplex PCR, and the TCRdb table lists in-frame clones only, not all of them. The repertoire consists of 150,000 to 200,000 clones, with roughly 77% occurring once and the leading ten covering roughly 1.5%. The rearrangement uses TRBV7-9 and TRBJ2-1; 9 bases agree with TRBD2. The TCR was taken from a woman in her fifties or sixties in good health and CMV-seronegative. The material sequenced was PBMCs. For the CDR3, the DNA is TGTTCCGAACCTAGCGGGATCAATGAGCAGTTCTTC. Its protein is CSEPSGINEQFF.